What follows are 25 T cell receptor beta chains derived from one specimen sequenced in a study of OX40 agonist ivuxolimab in advanced cancers. Repertoires were generated with immunoSEQ multiplex PCR, while TCRdb's copy carries only in-frame clones and drops some. The sample shows fewer than 55,000 clones, around 87% of them seen only once. Material: CD4+ or CD8+ T cells sorted from blood, obtained in a trial of the OX40 agonist ivuxolimab. The receptors come from an adult with an advanced solid tumor such as melanoma, head and neck, liver or kidney cancer.

This chain links TRBV2 with TRBJ2-2, with 16 bases identical to TRBD2. V lost 11 bases to trimming and J lost 0 bases; unmatched junction nucleotides: 9. In germline, CDR1 is SNHLY, CDR2 FYNNEI. This CDR3 has 18 amino acids. CDR3 bases: TGTGCCGGAAAGGGACTAGCGGGAGGGAGGTCGAACACCGGGGAGCTGTTTTTT. Translation gives CAGKGLAGGRSNTGELFF.

A single count supports this clone. The gene calls are TRBV30 and TRBJ1-6; D might be TRBD1 (5 bases). The CDR3 extends over 13 amino acids. Trimming shortened V by 2 bases and J by 7 bases, and 9 bases separated the two germline ends. Germline CDR1 and CDR2: GTSNPN and SVGIG (reference sequence). The CDR3 DNA sequence: TGTGCCTGGAGTCGACAGATGAATTCACCCCTCCACTTT. It codes for CAWSRQMNSPLHF.

The CDR3 region is CASSMGRGSNQPQHF. The CDR3 DNA sequence: TGTGCCAGTAGTATGGGCAGGGGAAGCAATCAGCCCCAGCATTTT. The V gene is TRBV19, the J gene TRBJ1-5, with D tentatively TRBD1 (6 bases). The CDR3 totals 15 residues. Germline CDR1 and CDR2: LNHDA and SQIVND (reference sequence). V dropped 3 bases and J dropped 1 base, with 10 bases sitting between them.

V is TRBV19 and J is TRBJ1-4; 7 bases agree with TRBD1. CDR3 length: 16 residues. The trim removed 3 bases at V and 2 bases at J, leaving 6 bases unmatched. Germline V lookup: CDR1 LNHDA, CDR2 SQIVND (reference sequence). The CDR3 loop is CASSIGTAATNEKLFF. Here the CDR3 DNA reads TGTGCCAGTAGTATCGGGACAGCCGCCACTAATGAAAAACTGTTTTTT.

The chain uses TRBV28 and TRBJ1-6, with D maybe TRBD1 (5 bases). Trimming removed 4 bases at V and 0 bases at J, with 13 bases between. The V gene's germline CDR1 is MDHEN and CDR2 SYDVKM. The CDR3 length is 17 residues. The CDR3 sequence: CASSSETASSYNSPLHF. CDR3 sequence (DNA): TGTGCCAGCAGTTCCGAGACAGCGAGCTCCTATAATTCACCCCTCCACTTT.

The rearrangement links TRBV18 to TRBJ2-5; 8 bases match TRBD2. J was trimmed by 5 bases and V by 2 bases; bases with no gene match: 10. Germline CDR1 reads KGHSH; CDR2 reads LQKENI. The CDR3 covers 16 residues. CDR3 residues: CASSPFPSREGETQYF. The DNA for the CDR3 is TGTGCCAGCTCACCATTCCCATCCCGGGAGGGGGAGACCCAGTACTTC.

V gene TRBV9 combines with J gene TRBJ1-6; D not resolved. Looked up from germline, CDR1 is SGDLS and CDR2 is YYNGEE. The CDR3 is 15 residues long. Between the trimmed V and J ends, which lost 4 bases and 6 bases, there was a span of 14 bases. CDR3 in amino acids: CASSISGSFNSPLHF. The CDR3 DNA is TGTGCCAGCAGCATATCGGGCAGTTTTAATTCACCCCTCCACTTT.

This clone has only one observation. The rearrangement links TRBV28 to TRBJ1-2, with 7 bases that match TRBD1. CDR3 size: 14 residues. J was trimmed by 6 bases and V by 6 bases; bases with no gene match: 10. Germline V gives CDR1 MDHEN, CDR2 SYDVKM. This chain's CDR3 is CASRPVGGSHGYTF. Here the CDR3 DNA reads TGTGCCAGCAGGCCTGTAGGGGGCAGTCATGGCTACACCTTC.

The rearrangement links TRBV25-1 to TRBJ2-1; the D gene is possibly TRBD2 (7 bases). Deletions cut 1 base from V and 6 bases from J, with 16 bases between. Germline CDR1 reads MGHDK; CDR2 reads SYGVNS. The CDR3 runs to 16 residues. The CDR3 region has the DNA TGTGCCAGCAGTGAATGGGGGCAGGGGAGGGGCAATGAGCAGTTCTTC. Translating gives CASSEWGQGRGNEQFF.

The chain links TRBV5-5 to TRBJ2-1; 11 bases align to TRBD1. CDR1 and CDR2 from the germline V gene are SGHKS and YYEKEE (reference sequence). The CDR3 runs to 11 residues. V was pared by 4 bases and J by 14 bases, with 2 bases of the junction left unmatched. CDR3 region: CASSRDRGEFF. CDR3 nucleotides: TGTGCCAGCAGCAGGGACAGGGGGGAGTTCTTC.

The chain employs TRBV6-6 and TRBJ2-5, with unresolved D. In germline, CDR1 is MNHNY, CDR2 SVGAGI (reference sequence). With 0 bases removed from V and 2 bases from J, the gap between germline ends came to 7 bases. The CDR3 consists of 14 residues. The DNA of the CDR3 is TGTGCCAGCAGTTACTCACAGACACAAGAGACCCAGTACTTC. This codes for CASSYSQTQETQYF.

This clone appeared a single time. The rearrangement uses TRBV7-6 and TRBJ2-5; D not certain. This CDR3 has 13 amino acids. The V gene's germline CDR1 is SGHVS and CDR2 FNYEAQ. Trimming took off 1 base at V and 1 base at J, with 4 bases between the two ends. This CDR3 reads CASSLDFQETQYF. The CDR3 DNA follows: TGTGCCAGCAGCTTAGATTTCCAAGAGACCCAGTACTTC. Filled out from reference TRBV7-6 and TRBJ2-5, the complete variable domain reads GAGVSQSPRYKVTKRGQDVALRCDPISGHVSLYWYRQALGQGPEFLTYFNYEAQQDKSGLPNDRFSAERPEGSISTLTIQRTEQRDSAMYRCASSLDFQETQYFGPGTRLLVL.

The rearrangement uses TRBV5-1 and TRBJ2-3; D is unresolved. This CDR3 region has 14 residues. Trimming took 4 bases from V and 5 from J, leaving 14 bases between them. CDR1 and CDR2 from the germline V gene are SGHRS and YFSETQ. CDR3 sequence (DNA): TGCGCCAGCAGCCCGCGCGTGTCCCAAGATACGCAGTATTTT. This translates into CASSPRVSQDTQYF.

In its sample, this clone was seen once. The genes are TRBV5-6 and TRBJ2-3; tentative D call: TRBD2 (6 bases). CDR1 is SGHDT and CDR2 is YYEEEE in the germline V gene. Trimming stripped 4 bases from V and 8 bases from J, with 14 bases between. The CDR3 is 13 residues long. This CDR3 reads CASSARLEVTQYF. The CDR3 nucleotides read TGTGCCAGCAGCGCGCGACTAGAGGTTACGCAGTATTTT. The complete variable domain, with remaining parts taken from reference TRBV5-6 and TRBJ2-3, reads DAGVTQSPTHLIKTRGQQVTLRCSPKSGHDTVSWYQQALGQGPQFIFQYYEEEERQRGNFPDRFSGHQFPNYSSELNVNALLLGDSALYLCASSARLEVTQYFGPGTRLTVL.

The J gene is TRBJ2-2, the V gene TRBV19; D is uncertain. In germline, CDR1 is LNHDA, CDR2 SQIVND (reference sequence). This CDR3 is 14 amino acids long. V was trimmed by 0 bases and J by 0 bases, leaving 2 bases between them. CDR3 loop: CASSIEPNTGELFF. CDR3 nucleotides: TGTGCCAGTAGTATAGAGCCGAACACCGGGGAGCTGTTTTTT.

Turning to this clone: Mismatch with germline at one junction end may stem from a read error. The rearrangement joins TRBV29-1 to TRBJ2-7, with D unresolved. Germline assignment: CDR1 SQVTM and CDR2 ANQGSEA. This CDR3 spans 12 amino acids. Here the CDR3 DNA reads TGCAGCGTGGAAGGGCTTGGGTACGAGCAGTACTTC. This sequence encodes CSVEGLGYEQYF.

The chain links TRBV18 to TRBJ2-2; D not resolved. Per germline, CDR1 KGHSH and CDR2 LQKENI. CDR3 length: 17 amino acids. Between the trimmed V and J ends, which lost 3 bases and 1 base, there was a span of 15 bases. CDR3 in DNA: TGTGCCAGCTCACCCCTACCTCCACAAAGGAACACCGGGGAGCTGTTTTTT. Residues: CASSPLPPQRNTGELFF.

This chain joins TRBV28 and TRBJ1-1; 9 nucleotides match TRBD1. J was trimmed by 6 bases and V by 5 bases; bases with no gene match: 4. CDR1 and CDR2 (germline): MDHEN, SYDVKM. The length of the CDR3 is 13 residues. This CDR3 is CASSRDRVAEAFF. CDR3 nucleotide sequence: TGTGCCAGCAGTCGGGACAGGGTGGCTGAAGCTTTCTTT.

The chain uses TRBV7-2 and TRBJ1-2, with 7 bases that match TRBD1. From germline, CDR1 is SGHTA and CDR2 FQGNSA. CDR3 length equals 14 residues. Trimming cost V 5 bases and J 7 bases; bases outside gene matches: 10. Written as DNA, the CDR3 is TGTGCCAGCAGCCAGGGGGGAGTACTAGGTGGCTACACCTTC. It encodes CASSQGGVLGGYTF.

The V gene is TRBV7-9, the J gene TRBJ2-3; 8 bases match TRBD1. CDR3 size: 16 residues. With 0 bases clipped from V and 0 bases from J, the junction kept 2 bases outside the gene matches. Germline-derived CDR1 and CDR2 are SEHNR and FQNEAQ (reference sequence). The CDR3 protein is CASSLAQGASTDTQYF. The CDR3 DNA reads TGTGCCAGCAGCTTAGCTCAGGGGGCTAGCACAGATACGCAGTATTTT. Filled out from reference TRBV7-9 and TRBJ2-3, the complete variable domain reads DTGVSQNPRHKITKRGQNVTFRCDPISEHNRLYWYRQTLGQGPEFLTYFQNEAQLEKSRLLSDRFSAERPKGSFSTLEIQRTEQGDSAMYLCASSLAQGASTDTQYFGPGTRLTVL.

This chain links TRBV18 with TRBJ2-5; D is possibly TRBD1 (5 bases). The CDR3 totals 14 residues. Trimming removed 3 bases from V and 1 base from J, with 9 bases in between. From germline, CDR1 is KGHSH and CDR2 LQKENI. CDR3 amino acids: CASSPPTAQETQYF. The CDR3 nucleotides read TGTGCCAGCTCACCCCCGACAGCCCAAGAGACCCAGTACTTC.

The rearrangement joins TRBV9 to TRBJ1-6, with 7 bases matching TRBD1. Germline loops: CDR1 SGDLS, CDR2 YYNGEE. The CDR3 is 18 residues long. Trimming cost V 4 bases and J 4 bases; bases outside gene matches: 14. The CDR3 nucleotides read TGTGCCAGCAGCTCACGCCGGGACAGCCAACAGTATAATTCACCCCTCCACTTT. Residues: CASSSRRDSQQYNSPLHF.

This chain connects TRBV29-1 to TRBJ2-3, with 10 bases fitting TRBD2. The CDR3 is 16 amino acids. The V and J ends lost 7 bases and 5 bases, in that order; junction bases with no gene match: 15. Germline V gives CDR1 SQVTM, CDR2 ANQGSEA. The CDR3 bases are TGCAGCGCCCCCCCGGGTCTAGCGGGAGTTAAAGATACGCAGTATTTT. Its protein product is CSAPPGLAGVKDTQYF.

The chain is built from TRBV6-5 and TRBJ2-1, with D possibly TRBD1 on 6 matching bases. V lost 0 bases and J lost 6, with 12 bases in between. Germline CDR1 reads MNHEY; CDR2 reads SVGAGI. The CDR3 contains 15 residues. The CDR3 is CASSYSFRGGNEQFF. CDR3 DNA sequence: TGTGCCAGCAGTTACTCCTTCCGAGGGGGCAATGAGCAGTTCTTC.

The chain carries TRBV5-4 and TRBJ1-2; possibly TRBD1 for D (5 bases). The CDR3 spans 14 residues. Trimming shortened V by 1 base and J by 3 bases, and 10 bases separated the two germline ends. Germline V gene lookup returns CDR1 SGHNT and CDR2 YYREEE (reference sequence). The CDR3 region is CASSLTGRDYGYTF. The CDR3 nucleotides read TGTGCCAGCAGCTTGACGGGCAGGGACTATGGCTACACCTTC.